Below are 25 T cell receptor beta chains sequenced from a single sample in a study of blood T cell repertoires in COVID-19. Clones were read by immunoSEQ multiplex PCR, and TCRdb kept only the in-frame ones, dropping some. The sample shows roughly 56,000 clones, 90% of them seen only once. The material sequenced was peripheral blood. The origin of the receptors is a man in his 60s with active COVID-19.

The V call is TRBV11-2, the J call TRBJ2-1; D gene unclear. The germline V gene has CDR1 SGHAT and CDR2 FQNNGV. Trimming shortened V by 0 bases and J by 7 bases, and 7 bases separated the two germline ends. This CDR3 contains 13 residues. In nucleotides, the CDR3 is TGTGCCAGCAGCTTAGATATCGAGAATGAGCAGTTCTTC. It codes for CASSLDIENEQFF.

The chain employs TRBV29-1 and TRBJ2-5; D perhaps matches TRBD2 (5 bases). Germline assignment: CDR1 SQVTM and CDR2 ANQGSEA. The CDR3 has 12 amino acids. The ends were cut back, 5 bases at V and 1 base at J, with 8 bases in the middle. DNA of the CDR3: TGCAGCGTTATTCGGGGCCAAGAGACCCAGTACTTC. It translates to CSVIRGQETQYF.

The chain combines TRBV9 with TRBJ2-2; 7 bases match TRBD1. V dropped 0 bases and J dropped 3; count of bases not matched to a gene: 2. The CDR3 spans 15 residues. In germline, CDR1 is SGDLS, CDR2 YYNGEE. CDR3 coding DNA: TGTGCCAGCAGCGTAGCGGGACAGTACACCGGGGAGCTGTTTTTT. As protein: CASSVAGQYTGELFF.

The chain carries TRBV24-1 and TRBJ2-7; the match to TRBD2 covers 15 bases. There are 18 residues in the CDR3. Trimming took 3 bases from V and 4 from J; bases not matched to a gene: 9. Germline CDR1 reads KGHDR; CDR2 reads SFDVKD. CDR3 residues: CATSDPRTSGGALYEQYF. DNA of the CDR3: TGTGCCACCAGTGATCCACGGACTAGCGGGGGGGCATTATACGAGCAGTACTTC.

The chain has TRBV7-9 and TRBJ2-1; 12 positions agree with TRBD2. CDR3 length equals 15 residues. CDR1 is SEHNR, CDR2 FQNEAQ, per germline (reference sequence). The V and J ends lost 6 bases and 4 bases, in that order; junction bases with no gene match: 4. The CDR3 region has the DNA TGTGCCAGCAGGAGACTAGCGGGGGATTACAATGAGCAGTTCTTC. Translation: CASRRLAGDYNEQFF.

The rearrangement uses TRBV5-6 and TRBJ2-5, with a weak D call TRBD1 (8 bases). Trimming pared 3 bases from V and 5 bases from J, leaving 17 bases between. The CDR3 spans 15 residues. The germline V gene has CDR1 SGHDT and CDR2 YYEEEE. The CDR3 DNA reads as TGTGCCAGCAGCTCAGCCCCACAGGGGGGGGAGACCCAGTACTTC. Amino acids: CASSSAPQGGETQYF.

The chain joins TRBV5-6 to TRBJ1-3; no clear D gene. The CDR3 has 15 residues. Germline CDR1 is SGHDT and CDR2 is YYEEEE. V was pared by 4 bases and J by 4 bases, with 15 bases between. The CDR3 region is CASSPWGALGNTIYF. The DNA of the CDR3 is TGTGCCAGCAGCCCCTGGGGAGCGCTAGGAAACACCATATATTTT.

DNA for the CDR3: TGTGCCAGCAGTACCTTCGGACAGGGGGCCGGGGAGCTGTTTTTT. Its translation: CASSTFGQGAGELFF. The chain recombines TRBV6-5 with TRBJ2-2; 10 bases agree with TRBD1. Germline V CDR1 and CDR2: MNHEY, SVGAGI. The junction had 6 bases not matched to a gene; V was cut back by 5 bases and J by 6 bases. This CDR3 has 15 amino acids.

The gene calls are TRBV1 and TRBJ2-5; TRBD2, the table's D call, lacks a check against the DNA. TRBV1 is classified as a pseudogene. CDR3 length: 15 residues. CDR3 coding DNA: TGCACCAGCAGCACCAGCGGGAGGGCCTTGGAGACCCAGTACTTC. It encodes CTSSTSGRALETQYF.

This clone was recorded only once. The chain carries TRBV5-6 and TRBJ2-7; 7 bases agree with TRBD1. Germline assignment: CDR1 SGHDT and CDR2 YYEEEE. This CDR3 is built from 14 residues. V lost 4 bases to trimming and J lost 3 bases; unmatched junction nucleotides: 7. CDR3 sequence (DNA): TGTGCCAGCAGCAACAGGGACAGCCTCTACGAGCAGTACTTC. This codes for CASSNRDSLYEQYF.

This chain uses TRBV7-9 with TRBJ1-5; D remains unclear. The CDR3 is made up of 12 amino acids. In germline, CDR1 is SEHNR, CDR2 FQNEAQ (reference sequence). The V end lost 3 bases, the J end lost 4 bases, and 4 bases lay between the germline ends. The CDR3 here is CASSFRNQPQHF. The CDR3 DNA reads TGTGCCAGCAGCTTCAGAAATCAGCCCCAGCATTTT.

This chain uses TRBV6-2 or TRBV6-3 with TRBJ1-2; a weak D match, TRBD1 (6 bases). The germline V gene encodes CDR1 MNHEY and CDR2 SVGEGT. The CDR3 loop spans 14 amino acids. Trimming removed 2 bases at V and 4 bases at J, with 11 bases between. CDR3 sequence reads: CASSYAGQPYGYTF. The CDR3 bases are TGTGCCAGCAGTTACGCTGGACAGCCCTATGGCTACACCTTC.

Of note for this clone: Other DNA sequences in this specimen translate into the identical CDR3. V and J are TRBV3-1 (or the pseudogene TRBV3-2) and TRBJ2-3, with TRBD2 as a possible D gene (5 bases). Deletions cut 3 bases from V and 7 bases from J, with 20 bases between. The germline gives CDR1 LGHDT, CDR2 YNNKEL (reference sequence). The CDR3 covers 16 residues. CDR3 residues: CASSQRVGGILNTQYF. The CDR3 DNA is TGTGCCAGCAGCCAGCGGGTCGGAGGCATCCTTAATACGCAGTATTTT.

V usage is TRBV15 and J usage is TRBJ2-3; TRBD2 might be the D (5 bases). The V end lost 0 bases, the J end lost 5 bases, and 12 bases lay between the germline ends. Germline CDR1 LNHNV, CDR2 YYDKDF (reference sequence). The CDR3 is made up of 15 amino acids. CDR3 DNA: TGTGCCACCAGCAGAGAACTAGTACTTGGAGATACGCAGTATTTT. This gives the protein CATSRELVLGDTQYF.

The chain has TRBV5-1 and TRBJ1-2, with D perhaps TRBD1 (6 bases). Trimming pared 4 bases from V and 1 base from J, leaving 14 bases between. CDR1 and CDR2 (germline): SGHRS, YFSETQ. There are 15 residues in the CDR3. The CDR3 loop is CASSVGTMNNYGYTF. In nucleotides, the CDR3 is TGCGCCAGCAGCGTCGGGACAATGAATAACTATGGCTACACCTTC.

This clone was picked up a small number of times. V usage is TRBV19 and J usage is TRBJ1-5; D not certain. Germline V lookup: CDR1 LNHDA, CDR2 SQIVND (reference sequence). This CDR3 region has 12 residues. Trimming removed 5 bases at V and 6 bases at J, with 8 bases between. CDR3 sequence: CASSARAQPQHF. CDR3 DNA sequence: TGTGCCAGTAGTGCGAGGGCTCAGCCCCAGCATTTT.

The rearrangement uses TRBV7-2 and TRBJ1-3, with D possibly TRBD1 on 6 matching bases. V gave up 5 bases and J gave up 0 bases, with 11 bases separating them. The CDR3 is 15 amino acids. Germline values: CDR1 SGHTA, CDR2 FQGNSA. The CDR3 here is CASSGRTDSGNTIYF. CDR3 nucleotides: TGTGCCAGCAGCGGTCGGACAGACTCTGGAAACACCATATATTTT.

This rearrangement joins TRBV28 to TRBJ1-5; D is perhaps TRBD1 (6 bases). Per the germline V gene, CDR1 is MDHEN and CDR2 is SYDVKM. V was clipped by 3 bases and J by 4 bases, with 28 bases between them. The CDR3 spans 20 residues. CDR3 nucleotide sequence: TGTGCCAGCAGTTTGGCGGGGGCAGGGCAATTCCAGGGGCGAAATCAGCCCCAGCATTTT. As protein: CASSLAGAGQFQGRNQPQHF. The whole variable domain, filled in from reference TRBV28 and TRBJ1-5, reads DVKVTQSSRYLVKRTGEKVFLECVQDMDHENMFWYRQDPGLGLRLIYFSYDVKMKEKGDIPEGYSVSREKKERFSLILESASTNQTSMYLCASSLAGAGQFQGRNQPQHFGDGTRLSIL.

The V and J genes are TRBV9 and TRBJ1-6; 7 bases are shared with TRBD1. The germline CDR1 and CDR2 sequences are SGDLS and YYNGEE. This CDR3 has 16 residues. With 4 bases clipped from V and 14 bases from J, the junction kept 18 bases outside the gene matches. The CDR3 loop is CASSPIPGGSRRTLHF. The CDR3, as DNA: TGTGCCAGCAGCCCCATCCCAGGGGGTTCTCGACGGACCCTCCACTTT.

CDR3 residues: CASSQEGGYGYTF. The DNA for the CDR3 is TGTGCCAGCAGCCAAGAGGGAGGGTATGGCTACACCTTC. The V gene is TRBV3-1 (or the pseudogene TRBV3-2), the J gene TRBJ1-2; no firm D call. With 0 bases removed from V and 5 bases from J, the gap between germline ends came to 7 bases. The CDR3 sequence is 13 residues long. The germline V gene encodes CDR1 LGHDT and CDR2 YNNKEL (reference sequence).

This chain uses TRBV9 with TRBJ2-1; 14 bases agree with TRBD2. The CDR3 spans 16 residues. With V trimmed by 4 bases and J by 9 bases, 9 bases remained unmatched. Germline V gene sequence: CDR1 SGDLS, CDR2 YYNGEE. For the CDR3, the DNA is TGTGCCAGCAGCCTACTCGGGACTAGCGGGAGTAGTGAGCAGTTCTTC. Protein: CASSLLGTSGSSEQFF. Full variable domain (missing parts from reference TRBV9 and TRBJ2-1): DSGVTQTPKHLITATGQRVTLRCSPRSGDLSVYWYQQSLDQGLQFLIQYYNGEERAKGNILERFSAQQFPDLHSELNLSSLELGDSALYFCASSLLGTSGSSEQFFGPGTRLTVL.

The J gene is TRBJ2-7, the V gene TRBV11-2, with a possible D match to TRBD1 (5 bases). Deletions cut 5 bases from V and 4 bases from J, with 9 bases between. Germline CDR1 SGHAT, CDR2 FQNNGV. The CDR3 is 12 residues long. The CDR3 coding sequence is TGTGCCAGCAGCACTGCAGGGTACGAGCAGTACTTC. Encoded protein: CASSTAGYEQYF.

The CDR3 DNA follows: TGTGCCATCAGTCGGACAGCACTTGAAGCTTTCTTT. Its translation: CAISRTALEAFF. V gene TRBV10-3 combines with J gene TRBJ1-1, with TRBD1 as a possible D gene (6 bases). Between the trimmed V and J ends, which lost 5 bases and 7 bases, there was a span of 11 bases. This CDR3 is 12 amino acids long. CDR1 ENHRY and CDR2 SYGVKD come from the germline V gene.

The chain couples TRBV2 to TRBJ1-6; D may be TRBD1 (5 bases). Germline loops: CDR1 SNHLY, CDR2 FYNNEI. V lost 3 bases and J 9 bases, leaving 18 bases between the germline ends. The CDR3 consists of 16 residues. CDR3 sequence: CASSDRTLGEGSPLHF. The DNA of the CDR3 is TGTGCCAGCAGTGACAGGACATTAGGGGAGGGTTCACCCCTCCACTTT.

The chain employs TRBV5-1 and TRBJ1-1, with 8 bases aligning to TRBD1. Germline-derived CDR1 and CDR2 are SGHRS and YFSETQ. This CDR3 spans 14 amino acids. The V gene end was trimmed by 4 bases and the J gene end by 4 bases; junction bases not matched to a gene: 6. The CDR3: CASSRWTGTTEAFF. The DNA for the CDR3 is TGCGCCAGCAGCCGATGGACAGGGACCACTGAAGCTTTCTTT.